A selection of T cell receptor beta chains follows, all from one sample in a study of siplizumab effects on memory and regulatory T cells. The repertoire was sequenced with immunoSEQ multiplex PCR; TCRdb's copy has only in-frame clones and lacks some. The table includes about 27,000 clones, 70% to 85% detected once. The sample consisted of memory CD4+ T cells sorted from blood. Receptor source: a human donor in good health. The CDR3 runs from the conserved cysteine through the conserved F or W. The D gene is left open where the match is weak. Some rows mark clone size as missing; the rest say once, few, many or name a class of expanded clone.

. | TRBJ2-2 | . | TRBV7-9 | CASSLTYSGELFF | TGTGCCAGCAGCTTAACCTATTCCGGGGAGCTGTTTTTT
. | TRBJ2-5 | TRBD1 | TRBV4-1 | CASSFGQGETQYF | TGCGCCAGCAGCTTCGGACAGGGGGAGACCCAGTACTTC
few | TRBJ2-2 | . | TRBV4-1 | CASRGGNTGELFF | TGCGCCAGCAGGGGAGGGAACACCGGGGAGCTGTTTTTT
. | TRBJ2-1 | TRBD2 | TRBV15 | CATSRSGRAPRSYNEQFF | TGTGCCACCAGCCGGAGCGGGAGGGCCCCCCGCTCCTACAATGAGCAGTTCTTC
. | TRBJ2-3 | TRBD1 | TRBV11-3 | CASSPRQGGTDTQYF | TGTGCCAGCAGCCCGCGACAGGGGGGCACAGATACGCAGTATTTT
once | TRBJ2-2 | TRBD2 | TRBV18 | CASSPSAGGPAGELFF | TGTGCCAGCTCACCGTCGGCGGGAGGGCCTGCCGGGGAGCTGTTTTTT
. | TRBJ2-3 | TRBD2 | TRBV10-3 | CAISVSSGRATDTQYF | TGTGCCATCAGTGTATCTAGCGGGAGGGCCACAGATACGCAGTATTTT
once | TRBJ2-1 | . | TRBV4-1 | CASSQLQAGDANEQFF | TGCGCCAGCAGCCAACTACAAGCGGGCGACGCCAATGAGCAGTTCTTC
. | TRBJ1-3 | . | TRBV5-1 | CASSLDYSGNTIYF | TGCGCCAGCAGCTTGGACTACTCTGGAAACACCATATATTTT
. | TRBJ2-3 | TRBD2 | TRBV4-1 | CASSQRYGREGQGTQYF | TGCGCCAGCAGCCAAAGGTACGGGCGGGAGGGCCAAGGTACGCAGTATTTT
. | TRBJ2-7 | . | TRBV7-9 | CASSDRTYEQYF | TGTGCCAGCAGCGACAGGACCTACGAGCAGTACTTC
. | TRBJ2-1 | . | TRBV6-1 | CASSGGLDYYNEQFF | TGTGCCAGCAGTGGGGGTCTCGACTACTACAATGAGCAGTTCTTC
. | TRBJ1-1 | TRBD1 | TRBV19 | CASSILRQGGTEAFF | TGTGCCAGTAGTATCTTAAGGCAGGGGGGAACTGAAGCTTTCTTT
few | TRBJ2-3 | . | TRBV5-4 | CASSLKDTQYF | TGTGCCAGCAGCTTGAAAGATACGCAGTATTTT
. | TRBJ1-2 | . | TRBV18 | CASALVRDGGYYGYTF | TGTGCCAGCGCATTGGTAAGGGACGGAGGCTACTATGGCTACACCTTC
. | TRBJ2-2 | TRBD2 | TRBV5-1 | CGTREGPNYGELFF | TGCGGGACGCGGGAGGGCCCCAACTACGGGGAGCTGTTTTTT
. | TRBJ1-2 | . | TRBV19 | CASSIKGSYGYTF | TGTGCCAGTAGTATAAAGGGCAGCTATGGCTACACCTTC
. | TRBJ2-3 | TRBD2 | TRBV7-9 | CASSGTSGMGSTDTQYF | TGTGCCAGCAGCGGGACTAGCGGGATGGGTAGCACAGATACGCAGTATTTT
. | TRBJ2-2 | . | TRBV30 | CAWSRGLNTGELFF | TGTGCCTGGAGTCGGGGCCTAAACACCGGGGAGCTGTTTTTT
. | TRBJ2-3 | TRBD2 | TRBV4-1 | CASSLGLATDTQYF | TGCGCCAGCAGCCTAGGACTAGCGACAGATACGCAGTATTTT
. | TRBJ2-6 | . | TRBV5-1 | CASRDQVSGANVLTF | TGCGCCAGCAGGGACCAGGTATCCGGGGCCAACGTCCTGACTTTC
. | TRBJ1-6 | . | TRBV6-4 | CASSDSIEGSGNSPLHF | TGTGCCAGCAGTGACTCGATCGAGGGGTCGGGTAATTCACCCCTCCACTTT
. | TRBJ2-1 | TRBD1 | TRBV5-1 | CASSQQGQENEQFF | TGCGCCAGCAGCCAGCAGGGACAGGAAAATGAGCAGTTCTTC
. | TRBJ1-2 | TRBD1 | TRBV6-1 | CASDRDRYGYTF | TGTGCCAGCGACAGGGATAGGTATGGCTACACCTTC
. | TRBJ2-2 | . | TRBV29-1 | CAGRDTGELFF | TGCGCCGGGCGGGACACCGGGGAGCTGTTTTTT
. | TRBJ1-4 | TRBD1 | TRBV6-1 | CASSAGQGVDEKLFF | TGTGCCAGCAGTGCCGGACAGGGGGTAGATGAAAAACTGTTTTTT
. | TRBJ1-2 | . | TRBV11-3 | CASSSARGGNYGYTF | TGTGCCAGCAGCTCGGCGAGGGGCGGGAACTATGGCTACACCTTC
. | TRBJ1-3 | TRBD1 | TRBV5-4 | CASSLVPTGMARGNTIYF | TGTGCCAGCAGCTTGGTCCCGACAGGGATGGCCCGTGGAAACACCATATATTTT
. | TRBJ2-3 | . | TRBV5-1 | CASSLDGVVTDTQYF | TGCGCCAGCAGCTTGGACGGGGTAGTAACAGATACGCAGTATTTT
. | TRBJ2-7 | . | TRBV5-1 | CASSLAGPTQEQYF | TGCGCCAGCAGCTTGGCGGGGCCAACTCAGGAGCAGTACTTC
. | TRBJ2-6 | . | TRBV6-1 | CASRASGANVLTF | TGTGCCAGCAGAGCCTCTGGGGCCAACGTCCTGACTTTC
. | TRBJ2-7 | . | TRBV28 | CASIFSGDPYEQYF | TGTGCCAGCATCTTCTCGGGGGATCCCTACGAGCAGTACTTC
. | TRBJ2-2 | . | TRBV7-3 | CASSPPTAGDTGELFF | TGTGCCAGCAGCCCCCCAACAGCGGGTGACACCGGGGAGCTGTTTTTT
. | TRBJ1-5 | . | TRBV6-4 | CASSELPGPQHF | TGTGCCAGCAGTGAACTTCCTGGGCCCCAGCATTTT
. | TRBJ1-4 | TRBD1 | TRBV19 | CASSLGRDRINEKLFF | TGTGCCAGTAGTTTGGGGCGGGACAGAATTAATGAAAAACTGTTTTTT
. | TRBJ2-1 | . | TRBV30 | CAWRARGGHNEQFF | TGTGCCTGGAGGGCCAGGGGGGGGCACAATGAGCAGTTCTTC
. | TRBJ2-3 | TRBD2 | TRBV7-3 | CASSLTQREGRTDTQYF | TGTGCCAGCAGCTTAACGCAGCGGGAGGGTCGCACAGATACGCAGTATTTT
. | TRBJ2-2 | TRBD1 | TRBV5-1 | CASRSPGQSNTGELFF | TGCGCCAGCAGATCTCCGGGACAGTCGAACACCGGGGAGCTGTTTTTT
. | TRBJ2-1 | TRBD2 | TRBV10-1 | CASGETSGRLDEQFF | TGCGCCAGCGGGGAGACTAGCGGGAGATTGGATGAGCAGTTCTTC
. | TRBJ1-1 | . | TRBV4-3 | CASSQDIWATEAFF | TGCGCCAGCAGCCAAGATATTTGGGCCACTGAAGCTTTCTTT
. | TRBJ2-3 | . | TRBV19 | CASKSSRGTDTQYF | TGTGCCAGCAAGTCTTCGCGGGGCACAGATACGCAGTATTTT
. | TRBJ2-1 | . | TRBV30 | CASTAGRGREQFF | TGTGCCTCCACCGCTGGTAGGGGACGAGAGCAGTTCTTC
. | TRBJ1-1 | TRBD1 | TRBV14 | CASSPGQGRMNTEAFF | TGTGCCAGCAGCCCTGGACAGGGACGCATGAACACTGAAGCTTTCTTT
. | TRBJ2-2 | TRBD1 | TRBV11-3 | CASSLAGGTGELFF | TGTGCCAGCAGCTTGGCAGGGGGCACCGGGGAGCTGTTTTTT
few | TRBJ2-3 | . | TRBV5-4 | CASSLAGSTDTQYF | TGTGCCAGCAGCTTGGCCGGGAGCACAGATACGCAGTATTTT
. | TRBJ2-5 | . | TRBV11-2 | CASSLDRGWTQYF | TGTGCCAGCAGCTTAGATAGGGGGTGGACCCAGTACTTC
. | TRBJ2-5 | . | TRBV6-1 | CASSKGGGETQYF | TGTGCCAGCAGTAAAGGGGGGGGAGAGACCCAGTACTTC
. | TRBJ1-2 | . | TRBV25-1 | CASSSAGANYGYTF | TGTGCCAGCAGCTCCGCGGGAGCTAACTATGGCTACACCTTC
. | TRBJ2-7 | TRBD2 | TRBV2 | CASRIEREGEQYF | TGTGCCAGCAGGATCGAGCGGGAGGGCGAGCAGTACTTC
. | TRBJ1-6 | . | TRBV25-1 | CASSEEGGSSYNSPLHF | TGTGCCAGCAGTGAAGAGGGGGGGAGCTCCTATAATTCACCCCTCCACTTT
. | TRBJ2-7 | TRBD1 | TRBV11-2 | CASSSSPGTGGYEQYF | TGTGCCAGCAGCTCTAGCCCCGGGACAGGGGGATACGAGCAGTACTTC
. | TRBJ1-2 | TRBD1 | TRBV30 | CAWSTRLGQGSGGYTF | TGTGCCTGGAGTACCCGTCTGGGACAGGGTTCTGGGGGCTACACCTTC
. | TRBJ2-5 | . | TRBV29-1 | CSVARDSWETQYF | TGCAGCGTTGCTAGGGACTCGTGGGAGACCCAGTACTTC
once | TRBJ1-5 | . | TRBV19 | CASTSRRAPNQPQHF | TGTGCCAGTACCTCACGAAGAGCGCCGAATCAGCCCCAGCATTTT
. | TRBJ2-1 | . | TRBV11-3 | CASSRSIGDLNNEQFF | TGTGCCAGCAGCCGATCCATCGGGGACCTGAACAATGAGCAGTTCTTC
once | TRBJ1-2 | . | TRBV10-3 | CAISEQGTNYGYTF | TGTGCCATCAGTGAGCAGGGGACGAACTATGGCTACACCTTC
. | TRBJ2-5 | . | TRBV11-3 | CASSLDIQETQYF | TGTGCCAGCAGCTTGGACATCCAAGAGACCCAGTACTTC
few | TRBJ2-1 | TRBD2 | TRBV6-1 | CASSKTSGRLNEQFF | TGTGCCAGCAGTAAAACTAGCGGGAGGCTCAATGAGCAGTTCTTC